This T cell receptor beta chain was recorded in a study of molecular identifiers for immune sequencing clone quantification. General study findings and limits: For effector cells, clones above 20 RNA copies held over 97% of molecules; for naive cells, under 1%.

Via MiXCR, TCRdb re-called the PCR reads, giving one row per CDR3 protein. The table records some 96,000 distinct CDR3 sequences, less than 25% of them present only once. This clonotype was picked up many times. Its antigen remains unknown. Germline assignment: CDR1 SGHRS and CDR2 YFSETQ. There are 15 residues in the CDR3. V lost 0 bases to trimming and J lost 2 bases, with 12 bases between them. The chain is built from TRBV5-1 and TRBJ2-7; D may be TRBD1 or TRBD2 (5 bases each). Sequenced sample: naive CD8+ T cells from blood, with Jurkat cell RNA spiked in. As for subset: FACS-sorted CD8+CD4-CCR7+CD45RA+ naive T cells. The receptor was derived from a human donor in good health. Some libraries in this study had Jurkat cell RNA spiked in. CDR3 residues: CASSLAGTVTYEQYF. CDR3 coding DNA: TGCGCCAGCAGCTTGGCCGGGACGGTTACCTACGAGCAGTACTTC. The full variable domain, its missing parts supplied by reference TRBV5-1 and TRBJ2-7, is KAGVTQTPRYLIKTRGQQVTLSCSPISGHRSVSWYQQTPGQGLQFLFEYFSETQRNKGNFPGRFSGRQFSNSRSEMNVSTLELGDSALYLCASSLAGTVTYEQYFGPGTRLTVT.